The source of this TCR beta chain is a study of T-cell reconstitution after alpha-beta-depleted transplantation in children. Findings of the study overall: After one year, T-cell counts and TCRbeta diversity mostly came from new T cells. Surviving recipient T cells and thymic progenitors underlay high day-60 TCRbeta diversity in some patients. Expanded graft clones, several hundred of them, were reportedly the source of alpha-beta T cells about two months after transplant.

On this clonotype: Its target is not known.

The TCRbeta library incorporated unique molecular identifiers. TCRdb called the PCR reads again in MiXCR, with one record for every CDR3 protein. In the table there are 200,000 or so distinct CDR3 sequences, about 8.4% of which are singletons. With 3 bases removed from V and 2 bases from J, the gap between germline ends came to 22 bases. The length of the CDR3 is 18 residues. This receptor was identified in a male patient aged 2-15 years who had a stem cell transplant for acute myeloid leukemia, so the T cells may come from the graft donor. The sample consisted of PBMCs, mostly from graft donor cells, taken 360 days after TCRalphabeta/CD19-depleted stem cell transplant. The J gene is TRBJ2-5, the V gene TRBV12-3 or TRBV12-4, with a weak D call TRBD2 (5 bases). CDR3 protein: CASSFQGLGVPLQETQYF. The CDR3 nucleotides read TGTGCCAGCAGTTTTCAAGGGCTGGGAGTGCCCCTACAAGAGACCCAGTACTTC.